This T cell receptor beta chain was found in a study of cytomegalovirus exposure and HLA in healthy donors. General study findings and limits: In a later analysis, TCR beta V- and J-gene trimming was associated with a missense DCLRE1C variant.

The PCR had 60 Vbeta and 13 Jbeta primers. Authors' data handling: Approximately 9.9 million shared chains were among the approximately 76 million unique TCR beta chains that a later analysis counted. Repertoires were generated with immunoSEQ multiplex PCR, while TCRdb's copy carries only in-frame clones and drops some. The V and J calls and the clone size are those of that table, but D and trimming were determined from the DNA. The sample records about 170,000 clones, 73% being singletons. Comments on this clone: Antigen: not known.

The sample was PBMCs. This receptor was taken from a woman aged 18 to 35 in good health and CMV-seropositive.

This CDR3 reads CASSDEGGTGELFF. In nucleotides, the CDR3 is TGTGCCAGCAGTGATGAGGGAGGCACCGGGGAGCTGTTTTTT. The rearrangement joins TRBV6-4 to TRBJ2-2; tentatively, D is TRBD2 (6 bases). With 3 bases removed from V and 4 bases from J, the gap between germline ends came to 9 bases. The CDR3 runs 14 residues. The V gene's germline CDR1 is MRHNA and CDR2 SNTAGT.